This T cell receptor beta chain came from a study of molecular identifiers for immune sequencing clone quantification. Whole-study results and caveats: The share of molecules held by clones above 20 RNA copies was over 99% in effector cells and under 1% in naive cells.

Preparation of the bulk TCR libraries relied on previously described methods and listed TCR primers. MiXCR, run by TCRdb on the PCR reads, gives a single entry per CDR3 protein. The table shows about 320,000 distinct CDR3 sequences, with roughly a fifth occurring only once. Per the germline V gene, CDR1 is SGHDT and CDR2 is YYEEEE. The CDR3 runs to 14 residues. The V gene end was trimmed by 4 bases and the J gene end by 4 bases; junction bases not matched to a gene: 4. This clonotype was detected many times. Its antigen is not known. This sequence joins TRBV5-6 and TRBJ2-3, with 9 bases matching TRBD1. The sequenced sample consisted of naive CD8+ T cells from blood, with Jurkat cell RNA spiked in. Subset described: FACS-sorted CD8+CD4-CCR7+CD45RA+ naive T cells. This receptor was taken from a human donor in good health. Some libraries in this study had Jurkat cell RNA spiked in. For the CDR3, the DNA is TGTGCCAGCAGCCCCGGACAGGGGTCAGATACGCAGTATTTT. Translated, it gives CASSPGQGSDTQYF.